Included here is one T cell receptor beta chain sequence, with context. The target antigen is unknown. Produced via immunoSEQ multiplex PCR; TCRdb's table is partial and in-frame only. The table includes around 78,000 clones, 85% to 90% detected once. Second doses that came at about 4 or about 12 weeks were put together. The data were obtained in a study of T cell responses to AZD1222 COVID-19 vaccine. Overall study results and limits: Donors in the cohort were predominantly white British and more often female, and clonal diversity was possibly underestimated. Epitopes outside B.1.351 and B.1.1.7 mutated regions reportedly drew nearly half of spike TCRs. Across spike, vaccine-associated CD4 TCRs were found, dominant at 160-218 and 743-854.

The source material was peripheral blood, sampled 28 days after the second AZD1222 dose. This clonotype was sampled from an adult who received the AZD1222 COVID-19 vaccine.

The CDR3 spells CASSWGSPTEAFF. The CDR3 bases are TGTGCCAGCAGCTGGGGCTCTCCTACTGAAGCTTTCTTT. This chain uses TRBV7-9 with TRBJ1-1, with D possibly being TRBD1 (5 bases). This CDR3 comprises 13 residues. Trimming took 4 bases from V and 5 from J, leaving 11 bases between them. Germline CDR1 is SEHNR and CDR2 is FQNEAQ (reference sequence).